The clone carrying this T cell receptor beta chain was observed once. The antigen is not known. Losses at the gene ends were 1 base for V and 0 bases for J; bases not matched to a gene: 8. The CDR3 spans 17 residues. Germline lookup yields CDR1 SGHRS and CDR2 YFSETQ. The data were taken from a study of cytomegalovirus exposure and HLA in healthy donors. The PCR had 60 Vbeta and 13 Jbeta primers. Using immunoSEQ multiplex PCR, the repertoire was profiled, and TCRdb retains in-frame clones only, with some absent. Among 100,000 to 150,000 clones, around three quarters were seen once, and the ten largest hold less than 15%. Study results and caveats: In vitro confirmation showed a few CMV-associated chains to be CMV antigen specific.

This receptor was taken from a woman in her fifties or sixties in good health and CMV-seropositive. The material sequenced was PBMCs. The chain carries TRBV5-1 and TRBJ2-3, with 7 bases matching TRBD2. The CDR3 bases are TGCGCCAGCAGCTTGAGGAGCGGGGCAGGGAGCACAGATACGCAGTATTTT. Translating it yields CASSLRSGAGSTDTQYF.